This T cell receptor beta chain came from a study of T cells in Graves' hyperthyroidism and ophthalmopathy. The CDR3 is 16 amino acids. The V end was cut by 1 base, the J end by 3 bases, with 13 bases between. Germline V gene lookup returns CDR1 SNHLY and CDR2 FYNNEI. Stable Graves' hyperthyroidism meant no ophthalmopathy progression within 18 months. Clinical symptoms, serum thyroxine, TRAb, thyroid ultrasound and orbital computed tomography established diagnosis. It was over 9.5 ml of fresh peripheral blood that supplied the PBMCs. The table lists this clonotype with many counts. Its specificity is unknown. Study findings and constraints: Ophthalmopathy onset followed model prediction by a median about seven months.

The source material, RNA transcripts, was used to amplify TCR beta CDR3 regions. First-round RT-PCR targeting the TCR CDR3 was performed with the HTBI primer set. TCRdb reanalysed the multiplex PCR reads using MiXCR and keeps one entry per CDR3 protein. The table has over 150,000 distinct CDR3 sequences, 17% seen once. The receptor's source is a woman in her 50s with Graves' hyperthyroidism. This chain links TRBV2 with TRBJ1-5; no clear D gene. Sequencing was done on a sample of blood. CDR3 DNA: TGTGCCAGCAGTGAAGGAGGCATAAGGGCCAATCAGCCCCAGCATTTT. Protein sequence: CASSEGGIRANQPQHF.